Detailed here is one TCR beta chain. Germline V lookup: CDR1 MDHEN, CDR2 SYDVKM. The CDR3 totals 14 residues. V shed 10 bases and J 5 bases; nucleotides not matched to a gene: 10. These data come from a study of blood T cell repertoires in COVID-19. Per the original methods: Estimation of nucleated cell counts was performed using reference gene primer amplification. Sequencing was performed with immunoSEQ multiplex PCR; in TCRdb, only in-frame clones are kept and a portion is missing. That table gives V, J and clone size, and the DNA gave D and trimming. Seen here are a few hundred thousand clones, about 85% observed once, and the top ten hold less than 2%.

The TCR comes from a man in his 70s with acute or convalescent COVID-19. The sample consisted of peripheral blood. The rearrangement joins TRBV28 to TRBJ2-7; 11 bases agree with TRBD1. The CDR3 loop reads CATRTGGQGDEQYF. The CDR3 bases are TGTGCCACCCGGACCGGGGGACAGGGGGACGAGCAGTACTTC.